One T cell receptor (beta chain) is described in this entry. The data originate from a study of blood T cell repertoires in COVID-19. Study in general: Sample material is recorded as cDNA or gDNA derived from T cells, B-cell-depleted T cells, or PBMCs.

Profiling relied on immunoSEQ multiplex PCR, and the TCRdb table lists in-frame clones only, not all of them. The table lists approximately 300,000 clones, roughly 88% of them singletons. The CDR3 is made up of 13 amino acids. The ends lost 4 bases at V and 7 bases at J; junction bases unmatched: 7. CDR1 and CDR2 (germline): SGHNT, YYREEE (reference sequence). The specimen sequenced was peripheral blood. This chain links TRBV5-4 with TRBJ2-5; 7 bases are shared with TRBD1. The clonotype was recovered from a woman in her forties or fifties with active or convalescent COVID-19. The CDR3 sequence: CASSQQGIVTQYF. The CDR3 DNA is TGTGCCAGCAGCCAACAGGGGATCGTGACCCAGTACTTC.